Shown below are 16 T cell receptor beta chains from a single sample sequenced in a study of T cells in Graves' hyperthyroidism and ophthalmopathy. RNA transcripts yielded amplified TCR beta CDR3 regions. First-round RT-PCR with HTBI primers amplified the TCR CDR3 region. TCRdb re-derived calls from the multiplex PCR reads in MiXCR, one entry per CDR3 protein. The sample lists some 700,000 distinct CDR3 sequences; 17% were seen once. Sequencing used blood. These receptors came from a man aged 50 to 60 with Graves' hyperthyroidism.

This clonotype occurred many times. The V call is TRBV28, the J call TRBJ2-1; 9 nucleotides match TRBD1. This CDR3 contains 16 residues. With 5 bases clipped from V and 5 bases from J, the junction kept 10 bases outside the gene matches. The germline gives CDR1 MDHEN, CDR2 SYDVKM. CDR3 amino acids: CASSLLPGQGNNEQFF. CDR3 coding DNA: TGTGCCAGCAGTCTGCTACCGGGACAGGGTAACAATGAGCAGTTCTTC.

CDR3 nucleotide sequence: TGTGCCAGCAGCTTGGACTATTCCGAGCAGTACTTC. This gives the protein CASSLDYSEQYF. V usage is TRBV5-4 and J usage is TRBJ2-7; no reliable D call. Germline assignment: CDR1 SGHNT and CDR2 YYREEE (reference sequence). V gave up 0 bases and J gave up 6 bases, with 7 bases separating them. The CDR3 is 12 residues long.

With regard to this clonotype: This may arise from a read error, as a much more abundant clone is one base away. This chain links TRBV30 with TRBJ1-6; tentative D call: TRBD1 (5 bases). The CDR3 has 14 residues. Germline V gives CDR1 GTSNPN, CDR2 SVGIG (reference sequence). Here the CDR3 reads CASNRGIYNSPFHF. CDR3 coding DNA: TGTGCCTCAAACCGGGGGATTTATAATTCACCCTTCCACTTT.

As regards this clonotype: At one boundary the junction diverges from the germline segment, which might be a read error. The genes are TRBV7-9 and TRBJ2-2; TRBD2 might be the D (6 bases). Germline CDR1 is SEHNR and CDR2 is FQNEAQ (reference sequence). The CDR3 runs to 15 residues. This CDR3 is CASSVGGENTGEPFF. CDR3 nucleotides: TGTGCCAGCAGCGTCGGGGGAGAGAACACCGGGGAGCCGTTTTTT.

The chain carries TRBV6-5 and TRBJ2-7; D ambiguous. The CDR3 sequence is 14 residues long. Looked up from germline, CDR1 is MNHEY and CDR2 is SVGAGI. V was shortened by 0 bases and J by 4 bases, with 10 bases between the two germline ends. CDR3 bases: TGTGCCAGCAGTTACTCAGCGCCTCCGTACGAGCAGTACTTC. Its translation is CASSYSAPPYEQYF.

This clonotype was detected ten times or more. The genes are TRBV10-1 and TRBJ2-7; D not certain. The CDR3 covers 14 residues. V was cut by 4 bases and J by 3 bases, with 13 bases left in between. The germline gives CDR1 WNHNN, CDR2 SYGVQD (reference sequence). CDR3 protein: CASSGEASFYEQYF. CDR3 sequence (DNA): TGCGCCAGCAGTGGCGAGGCCAGCTTCTACGAGCAGTACTTC.

This clonotype was detected ten times or more. The chain employs TRBV28 and TRBJ2-1; the match to TRBD2 covers 15 bases. The CDR3 length is 18 residues. J gave up 8 bases and V 1 base, and 9 bases lay outside the gene matches. Germline CDR1 reads MDHEN; CDR2 reads SYDVKM. The chain's CDR3 is CASSLYGLAGGQVDEQFF. CDR3 nucleotides: TGTGCCAGCAGTTTATATGGACTAGCGGGAGGGCAGGTCGATGAGCAGTTCTTC.

The chain recombines TRBV12-3 or TRBV12-4 with TRBJ1-1, with D possibly being TRBD1 (6 bases). The V end lost 5 bases, the J end lost 3 bases, and 19 bases lay between the germline ends. The CDR3 extends over 16 amino acids. This chain's CDR3 is CASSPRTVRADTEAFF. The CDR3, as DNA: TGTGCCAGCAGTCCCCGGACAGTCCGGGCTGACACTGAAGCTTTCTTT.

This clonotype was observed a handful of times. The chain employs TRBV24-1 and TRBJ2-1; TRBD2 matches at 8 bases. V dropped 5 bases and J dropped 6; count of bases not matched to a gene: 8. Germline values: CDR1 KGHDR, CDR2 SFDVKD. The CDR3 has 15 residues. CDR3 sequence reads: CATSGGAGAGNEQFF. In nucleotides, the CDR3 is TGTGCCACCAGTGGGGGAGCGGGAGCGGGCAATGAGCAGTTCTTC.

The V and J genes are TRBV28 and TRBJ1-5; tentative D call: TRBD1 (6 bases). Deletions cut 3 bases from V and 4 bases from J, with 16 bases between. Germline V gene sequence: CDR1 MDHEN, CDR2 SYDVKM. CDR3 length: 16 amino acids. The CDR3 protein is CASSFIPGQINQPQHF. The CDR3 DNA sequence: TGTGCCAGCAGTTTTATTCCCGGACAGATAAATCAGCCCCAGCATTTT. Full variable domain (rest looked up from reference TRBV28 and TRBJ1-5): DVKVTQSSRYLVKRTGEKVFLECVQDMDHENMFWYRQDPGLGLRLIYFSYDVKMKEKGDIPEGYSVSREKKERFSLILESASTNQTSMYLCASSFIPGQINQPQHFGDGTRLSIL.

This clonotype was detected a few times. The chain couples TRBV7-9 to TRBJ2-7; 9 bases match TRBD1. V lost 5 bases to trimming and J lost 0 bases; unmatched junction nucleotides: 5. The CDR3 is made up of 15 amino acids. CDR1 and CDR2 (germline): SEHNR, FQNEAQ (reference sequence). The CDR3 DNA reads TGTGCCAGCAGCGCGGAGGGACAGGGCTCCTACGAGCAGTACTTC. Translation gives CASSAEGQGSYEQYF. The variable domain in full, with the rest retrieved from reference TRBV7-9 and TRBJ2-7, is DTGVSQNPRHKITKRGQNVTFRCDPISEHNRLYWYRQTLGQGPEFLTYFQNEAQLEKSRLLSDRFSAERPKGSFSTLEIQRTEQGDSAMYLCASSAEGQGSYEQYFGPGTRLTVT.

Worth noting for this clonotype: Just one base apart from a much larger clone, this may be a read error. The rearrangement joins TRBV6-2 or TRBV6-3 to TRBJ2-1; no reliable D call. Trimming removed 0 bases from V and 5 bases from J, with 14 bases in between. CDR3 length: 16 residues. CDR1 and CDR2 from the germline V gene are MNHEY and SVGEGT. The CDR3 loop is CASSYSTRTLHNEQFF. The CDR3 nucleotides are TGTGCCAGCAGTTACTCGACACGAACACTTCACAATGAGCAGTTCTTC.

The chain joins TRBV7-3 to TRBJ2-6, with a weak D call TRBD2 (6 bases). CDR1 is SGHTA, CDR2 FQGTGA, per germline. Trimming shortened V by 11 bases and J by 4 bases, and 12 bases separated the two germline ends. This CDR3 is 13 amino acids long. CDR3 residues: CASRRAGANVLTF. The CDR3 DNA reads as TGTGCCTCGAGGAGGGCAGGGGCCAACGTCCTGACTTTC.

This clonotype was seen many times. This chain joins TRBV10-1 and TRBJ1-5; no reliable D call. CDR3 length equals 14 residues. CDR1 WNHNN and CDR2 SYGVQD come from the germline V gene (reference sequence). Trimming shortened V by 3 bases and J by 1 base, and 7 bases separated the two germline ends. The CDR3 here is CASSETRSNQPQHF. DNA of the CDR3: TGCGCCAGCAGTGAAACCCGAAGCAATCAGCCCCAGCATTTT.

This clonotype was seen repeatedly, ten times or more. The chain is built from TRBV7-2 and TRBJ1-5; D possibly corresponds to TRBD1 (5 bases). V was cut by 3 bases and J by 4 bases, with 13 bases left in between. CDR1 is SGHTA and CDR2 is FQGNSA in the germline V gene. The CDR3 loop spans 15 amino acids. CDR3 protein: CASSLGLAHNQPQHF. Here the CDR3 DNA reads TGTGCCAGCAGCTTGGGGCTAGCCCATAATCAGCCCCAGCATTTT.

This clonotype was detected ten times or more. The chain employs TRBV19 and TRBJ2-5, with 8 bases matching TRBD2. This CDR3 has 14 amino acids. The germline V gene encodes CDR1 LNHDA and CDR2 SQIVND (reference sequence). Losses at the gene ends were 10 bases for V and 4 bases for J; bases not matched to a gene: 11. The CDR3 protein is CATKDSGIVETQYF. The CDR3 nucleotides read TGTGCCACCAAGGATAGCGGGATAGTAGAGACCCAGTACTTC.